The T cell receptor (beta chain) under discussion was sequenced for a study of patients and donors after allogeneic stem cell transplantation. CDR3 length equals 16 residues. V was pared by 0 bases and J by 8 bases, with 17 bases between. Germline V lookup: CDR1 MNHEY, CDR2 SVGAGI. TCRdb reprocessed the RT-PCR reads with MiXCR, giving one entry per CDR3 protein. In the table there are fewer than 500,000 distinct CDR3 sequences, about a sixth of which are singletons. This TCR was sampled from a human donor who was either an allogeneic HSCT recipient or a stem cell or donor lymphocyte infusion donor (not recorded which). It is not recorded whose cells these are; they may come from a transplant donor. The chain couples TRBV6-5 to TRBJ2-1; possible D gene TRBD2, 6 bases. Source material: blood, either unsorted or a sorted T cell fraction (not recorded which). The CDR3 bases are TGTGCCAGCAGTTACTCGAGTTTAAGAGGGGAGGATGAGCAGTTCTTC. Translation: CASSYSSLRGEDEQFF.